Shown below are 31 T cell receptor beta chains from a single sample sequenced in a study of T cell responses to AZD1222 COVID-19 vaccine. Libraries were prepared by immunoSEQ multiplex PCR; TCRdb keeps only in-frame clonotypes and omits some of them. The sample records 120,000 to 150,000 clones, around 92% being singletons. The source material was peripheral blood, sampled on day 0 of AZD1222 vaccination. The receptor set was obtained from an adult in good health.

This clone was observed once. The chain links TRBV11-1 to TRBJ1-4, with 10 bases aligning to TRBD1. Germline CDR1 is SGHAT and CDR2 is FQDESV (reference sequence). This CDR3 region has 13 residues. After removal of 6 bases from V and 7 bases from J, the junction contained 2 bases not matched to a gene. In nucleotides, the CDR3 is TGTGCCAGCAGTTGGACAGGGGGTGAAAAACTGTTTTTT. Protein sequence: CASSWTGGEKLFF.

This clone turned up a few times. The CDR3 DNA reads as TGCGCCAGCAGCTTGGCCCCAAAACAGGGCCCTAATGAAAAACTGTTTTTT. Its protein product is CASSLAPKQGPNEKLFF. The chain joins TRBV5-1 to TRBJ1-4; D might be TRBD1 (6 bases). V lost 0 bases and J 3 bases, leaving 15 bases between the germline ends. The CDR3 covers 17 residues. Germline CDR1 and CDR2: SGHRS and YFSETQ.

The chain links TRBV6-6 to TRBJ1-2, with a possible D match to TRBD1 (5 bases). This CDR3 has 12 amino acids. Trimming pared 0 bases from V and 9 bases from J, leaving 8 bases between. Germline loops: CDR1 MNHNY, CDR2 SVGAGI (reference sequence). This CDR3 is CASSYSGESYTF. CDR3 bases: TGTGCCAGCAGTTACTCAGGGGAAAGCTACACCTTC.

The V call is TRBV2, the J call TRBJ1-4; D is unresolved. CDR3 length: 11 amino acids. CDR1 is SNHLY and CDR2 is FYNNEI in the germline V gene. V was pared by 4 bases and J by 5 bases, with 2 bases between. The CDR3 bases are TGTGCCAGCAGTGTAAATGAAAAACTGTTTTTT. It codes for CASSVNEKLFF.

This rearrangement joins TRBV3-1 (or the pseudogene TRBV3-2) to TRBJ2-7; either TRBD1 or TRBD2 may supply D (6 bases each). The CDR3 is 15 residues long. Germline V lookup: CDR1 LGHDT, CDR2 YNNKEL (reference sequence). V lost 3 bases and J lost 6, with 18 bases in between. DNA for the CDR3: TGTGCCAGCAGCCATACGGGGGCCGCTACCGGCGAGCAGTACTTC. It encodes CASSHTGAATGEQYF.

This sequence joins TRBV4-3 and TRBJ1-1; TRBD1 matches at 7 bases. V lost 6 bases, J lost 0 bases, and 10 bases stayed unmatched. Per germline, CDR1 LGHNA and CDR2 YSLEER. The CDR3 length is 16 residues. Here the CDR3 DNA reads TGCGCCAGCAGTCCCCGAGCGGACAGGATGAACACTGAAGCTTTCTTT. It is translated as CASSPRADRMNTEAFF.

On this clone: Given the absence of the conserved phenylalanine or tryptophan at the CDR3 end, a read error is likely. No DNA is shown, since the ends of the CDR3 on it are uncertain; the CDR3 is the one TCRdb lists. The CDR3 sequence is CASSSPIDRGALA. V is TRBV7-9 and J is TRBJ1-1; the D call TRBD1 from the table was never checked on the DNA. The CDR3 spans 13 residues, counting both ends. The germline V gene has CDR1 SEHNR and CDR2 FQNEAQ (reference sequence).

This chain connects TRBV3-1 (or the pseudogene TRBV3-2) to TRBJ2-3; weak D call: TRBD1 (7 bases). The CDR3 loop spans 14 amino acids. V lost 5 bases and J 5 bases, leaving 14 bases between the germline ends. CDR1 and CDR2 (germline): LGHDT, YNNKEL (reference sequence). This CDR3 is CASSNQGGLDTQYF. The CDR3 bases are TGTGCCAGCAGCAACCAGGGGGGTTTAGATACGCAGTATTTT.

This clone occurred once. The V and J genes are TRBV3-1 (or the pseudogene TRBV3-2) and TRBJ2-1, with a tentative D call TRBD2 (10 bases). The germline V gene has CDR1 LGHDT and CDR2 YNNKEL (reference sequence). The CDR3 runs 18 residues. The V gene lost 5 bases and the J gene lost 9 bases, with 29 bases spanning the gap. CDR3 DNA: TGTGCCAGCAGCTCATTCCGAAGCGGGGGGGACAGGGTCGTTGAGCAGTTCTTC. It specifies CASSSFRSGGDRVVEQFF.

The chain carries TRBV5-1 and TRBJ1-1; TRBD1 matches 7 bases. The CDR3 covers 15 residues. Germline CDR1 is SGHRS and CDR2 is YFSETQ. V was clipped by 4 bases and J by 4 bases; unmatched bases: 10. The CDR3 DNA sequence: TGCGCCAGCAGCGACTCAGGGGGAATTGGCACTGAAGCTTTCTTT. Translation gives CASSDSGGIGTEAFF.

This clone was seen more than once but under ten times. The rearrangement links TRBV6-5 to TRBJ2-7; TRBD1 matches at 7 bases. CDR1 MNHEY and CDR2 SVGAGI come from the germline V gene. Unmatched junction bases numbered 8, after V lost 6 bases and J lost 3 bases. The CDR3 contains 14 residues. Written as DNA, the CDR3 is TGTGCCAGCAGACGAGGGGCAGGGGGCTACGAGCAGTACTTC. It codes for CASRRGAGGYEQYF.

Remarks on this clone: This sample includes further DNA sequences coding for the same CDR3. The rearrangement joins TRBV3-1 (or the pseudogene TRBV3-2) to TRBJ2-6, with no clear D. Looked up from germline, CDR1 is LGHDT and CDR2 is YNNKEL (reference sequence). The CDR3 sequence is 15 residues long. Trimming removed 1 base from V and 2 bases from J, with 6 bases in between. The CDR3 sequence: CASSQGRAGANVLTF. CDR3 DNA sequence: TGTGCCAGCAGCCAAGGGAGAGCTGGGGCCAACGTCCTGACTTTC.

The V and J genes are TRBV18 and TRBJ2-7, with a weak D call TRBD2 (5 bases). There are 16 residues in the CDR3. V lost 0 bases and J lost 4, with 16 bases in between. In germline, CDR1 is KGHSH, CDR2 LQKENI. CDR3 nucleotide sequence: TGTGCCAGCTCACCACCGTCTGCTTCGAGGGCATACGAGCAGTACTTC. Translated: CASSPPSASRAYEQYF.

The V and J genes are TRBV18 and TRBJ2-7; no firm D call. Germline CDR1 is KGHSH and CDR2 is LQKENI. The CDR3 covers 11 residues. V was clipped by 3 bases and J by 7 bases, with 7 bases between them. The CDR3 nucleotides are TGTGCCAGCTCACCCGGGCAGGAGCAGTACTTC. Amino acid sequence: CASSPGQEQYF.

This clone has just one count. The chain is built from TRBV4-2 and TRBJ2-7, with D perhaps TRBD1 or TRBD2 (5 bases each). Germline CDR1 is LGHNA and CDR2 is YNFKEQ. This CDR3 has 16 residues. The ends were cut back, 5 bases at V and 5 bases at J, with 22 bases in the middle. The CDR3, as DNA: TGTGCCAGCAGCGAAGTGTTTACGAAGAGGGGTGACGAGCAGTACTTC. This codes for CASSEVFTKRGDEQYF.

The CDR3 nucleotides are TGCAGCGCCCTGGGCAGGGGCGACAATCAGCCCCAGCATTTT. It encodes CSALGRGDNQPQHF. This chain connects TRBV29-1 to TRBJ1-5, with a possible D match to TRBD1 (6 bases). V lost 7 bases, J lost 3 bases, and 16 bases lay in between. The CDR3 runs to 14 residues. CDR1 and CDR2 from the germline V gene are SQVTM and ANQGSEA.

CDR3 region: CASSPHGGVSGANVLTF. The CDR3 nucleotides are TGTGCCAGCAGCCCCCACGGGGGCGTCTCTGGGGCCAACGTCCTGACTTTC. The genes are TRBV5-5 and TRBJ2-6; tentatively, D is TRBD1 or TRBD2 (6 bases each). Trimming removed 4 bases at V and 0 bases at J, with 14 bases between. This CDR3 contains 17 residues. Per the germline V gene, CDR1 is SGHKS and CDR2 is YYEKEE (reference sequence).

The CDR3: CASSFWTADFSGNTIYF. In DNA, the CDR3 is TGTGCCAGCAGTTTTTGGACAGCGGATTTCTCTGGAAACACCATATATTTT. This chain links TRBV28 with TRBJ1-3, with a tentative D call TRBD1 (6 bases). V was trimmed by 3 bases and J by 0 bases, leaving 15 bases between them. The CDR3 runs 17 residues. Germline V gives CDR1 MDHEN, CDR2 SYDVKM.

This clone was detected once. V usage is TRBV2 and J usage is TRBJ1-5; unclear D gene. There are 14 residues in the CDR3. Germline CDR1 is SNHLY and CDR2 is FYNNEI. V was trimmed by 8 bases and J by 0 bases, leaving 11 bases between them. The CDR3, as DNA: TGTGCCAGCGGAACGACGGTTAGCAATCAGCCCCAGCATTTT. It encodes CASGTTVSNQPQHF.

This clone was observed once. The chain links TRBV12-1 to TRBJ2-3; the DNA was not used to check the table's D call, TRBD2. TRBV12-1 counts as a pseudogene. This CDR3 comprises 20 residues. CDR3 region: CASSPRLAVRRSSTTDTQYF. The CDR3 bases are TGTGCCAGCAGCCCACGACTAGCGGTGAGGCGAAGTAGCACGACAGATACGCAGTATTTT.

This clone was observed a single time. V gene TRBV5-1 combines with J gene TRBJ2-1, with D unresolved. The CDR3 is 15 residues long. V lost 1 base, J lost 0 bases, and 8 bases lay in between. Germline V lookup: CDR1 SGHRS, CDR2 YFSETQ. The CDR3 region is CASSLKLSSYNEQFF. The CDR3 nucleotides are TGCGCCAGCAGCTTGAAACTGAGCTCCTACAATGAGCAGTTCTTC.

V usage is TRBV28 and J usage is TRBJ2-7, with a tentative D call TRBD1 (5 bases). The CDR3 runs 14 residues. Between the trimmed V and J ends, which lost 7 bases and 0 bases, there was a span of 13 bases. Germline values: CDR1 MDHEN, CDR2 SYDVKM. The CDR3 DNA is TGTGCCAGCACCTTTCACAGGAACTCCTACGAGCAGTACTTC. Translating gives CASTFHRNSYEQYF.

The chain couples TRBV6-5 to TRBJ1-6; 7 bases match TRBD1. The trim removed 6 bases at V and 3 bases at J, leaving 5 bases unmatched. Germline V gene lookup returns CDR1 MNHEY and CDR2 SVGAGI. CDR3 length: 15 amino acids. The CDR3 region has the DNA TGTGCCAGCAGATCCAGACAGGGCTATAATTCACCCCTCCACTTT. Protein sequence: CASRSRQGYNSPLHF.

This clone occurred once. V usage is TRBV7-2 and J usage is TRBJ1-4; D gene uncertain. CDR1 SGHTA and CDR2 FQGNSA come from the germline V gene. Deletions cut 5 bases from V and 5 bases from J, with 15 bases between. This CDR3 spans 15 amino acids. CDR3 loop: CASSLNGVSNEKLFF. The CDR3 nucleotides read TGTGCCAGCAGCCTGAACGGGGTCTCGAATGAAAAACTGTTTTTT.

Here the CDR3 DNA reads TGTGCCAGCAGCTTGGGCGGGGGGGCTTTAAATGAGCAGTTCTTC. Translation: CASSLGGGALNEQFF. The rearrangement links TRBV11-3 to TRBJ2-1; 9 nucleotides match TRBD2. The CDR3 is made up of 15 amino acids. V lost 3 bases and J lost 7; bases outside the gene matches: 7. Germline CDR1 and CDR2: SGHNT and YENEEA.

The sample holds a few counts of this clone. CDR3 bases: TGTGCCAGTAGTATCCGGAGGGGGCAGGGGACAACTAATGAAAAACTGTTTTTT. Its protein product is CASSIRRGQGTTNEKLFF. This rearrangement joins TRBV19 to TRBJ1-4, with 7 bases fitting TRBD1. The V gene's germline CDR1 is LNHDA and CDR2 SQIVND (reference sequence). V lost 3 bases to trimming and J lost 0 bases; unmatched junction nucleotides: 10. The CDR3 is 18 residues long.

This chain joins TRBV7-8 and TRBJ2-7; TRBD2 aligns across 9 bases. The length of the CDR3 is 16 residues. V gave up 1 base and J gave up 2 bases; unmatched junction bases: 6. In germline, CDR1 is SGHVS, CDR2 FQNEAQ. In DNA, the CDR3 is TGTGCCAGCAGCTTAGGTGATAGCGGGGGTCCCTACGAGCAGTACTTC. Amino acids: CASSLGDSGGPYEQYF.

The gene calls are TRBV15 and TRBJ1-5; 10 nucleotides line up with TRBD1. The junction had 11 bases not matched to a gene; V was cut back by 5 bases and J by 4 bases. Germline assignment: CDR1 LNHNV and CDR2 YYDKDF (reference sequence). The CDR3 is 17 residues long. CDR3: CATSLRTGGATNQPQHF. CDR3 nucleotide sequence: TGTGCCACCAGCCTTCGGACAGGGGGGGCGACTAATCAGCCCCAGCATTTT.

In its sample, this clone was seen once. The rearrangement joins TRBV5-4 to TRBJ1-1, with D unresolved. CDR3 length: 11 residues. Looked up from germline, CDR1 is SGHNT and CDR2 is YYREEE (reference sequence). Trimming took off 4 bases at V and 1 base at J, with 2 bases between the two ends. CDR3 protein: CASSQNTEAFF. CDR3 nucleotides: TGTGCCAGCAGCCAGAACACTGAAGCTTTCTTT.

This clone was seen a single time. CDR3 amino acids: CASRAKPGQANYGYTF. The DNA for the CDR3 is TGTGCCAGTAGGGCCAAACCGGGACAAGCTAACTATGGCTACACCTTC. The chain uses TRBV19 and TRBJ1-2; TRBD1 might be the D (6 bases). Germline values: CDR1 LNHDA, CDR2 SQIVND (reference sequence). Trimming cost V 6 bases and J 0 bases, with 17 bases left between them. CDR3 length equals 16 residues. Full variable domain (remainder filled in from reference TRBV19 and TRBJ1-2): DGGITQSPKYLFRKEGQNVTLSCEQNLNHDAMYWYRQDPGQGLRLIYYSQIVNDFQKGDIAEGYSVSREKKESFPLTVTSAQKNPTAFYLCASRAKPGQANYGYTFGSGTRLTVV.

The V and J genes are TRBV7-2 and TRBJ2-5; D is tentatively TRBD1 or TRBD2 (6 bases each). The CDR3 runs 16 residues. V was pared by 4 bases and J by 7 bases, with 22 bases between. Germline V lookup: CDR1 SGHTA, CDR2 FQGNSA. The CDR3, as DNA: TGTGCCAGCAGCTCAGGGCCGGGGGCGCTTACTGGGACCCAGTACTTC. Amino acid sequence: CASSSGPGALTGTQYF.